One and the same sample provided the 25 T cell receptor beta chains below, sequenced in a study of cytomegalovirus exposure and HLA in healthy donors. Vbeta (60) and Jbeta (13) primers were used in the PCR. The assay was immunoSEQ multiplex PCR, and TCRdb's table has in-frame clones only and misses some. The table shows approximately 220,000 clones, with around four fifths occurring only once. Input material: PBMCs. The receptor set was obtained from a boy between 2 and 10 years old in good health and CMV-seronegative.

This chain joins TRBV6-6 and TRBJ1-1; TRBD1 might be the D (6 bases). V was trimmed by 5 bases and J by 8 bases, leaving 12 bases between them. Looked up from germline, CDR1 is MNHNY and CDR2 is SVGAGI (reference sequence). The CDR3 has 12 residues. This chain's CDR3 is CASSNDRIEAFF. CDR3 bases: TGTGCCAGCAGTAACGACAGGATCGAAGCTTTCTTT.

The rearrangement uses TRBV4-2 and TRBJ1-5; D is uncertain. The germline CDR1 and CDR2 sequences are LGHNA and YNFKEQ. V was trimmed by 5 bases and J by 7 bases, leaving 18 bases between them. This CDR3 has 15 amino acids. CDR3 DNA: TGTGCCAGCAGCTTGGTGTATGGCAGTCCGCAGCCCCAGCATTTT. This sequence encodes CASSLVYGSPQPQHF.

The V gene is TRBV4-1, the J gene TRBJ2-7; D call uncertain. CDR1 is MGHRA, CDR2 YSYEKL, per germline. Trimming removed 4 bases at V and 4 bases at J, with 17 bases between. CDR3 length: 15 residues. DNA of the CDR3: TGCGCCAGCAGCCGTCGTCCCCACATGCCTTACGAGCAGTACTTC. Translating it yields CASSRRPHMPYEQYF.

The V call is TRBV18, the J call TRBJ2-5; D is possibly TRBD1 (6 bases). V was trimmed by 3 bases and J by 5 bases, leaving 13 bases between them. This CDR3 has 14 amino acids. Looked up from germline, CDR1 is KGHSH and CDR2 is LQKENI. The CDR3 region is CASSPGQFWETQYF. Written as DNA, the CDR3 is TGTGCCAGCTCACCCGGACAGTTTTGGGAGACCCAGTACTTC.

This rearrangement joins TRBV7-9 to TRBJ2-5, with D maybe TRBD1 (6 bases). The CDR3 runs to 15 residues. From germline, CDR1 is SEHNR and CDR2 FQNEAQ (reference sequence). The V end lost 6 bases, the J end lost 5 bases, and 19 bases lay between the germline ends. CDR3 region: CASSSTGLVSETQYF. CDR3 bases: TGTGCCAGCAGTTCCACAGGGCTTGTGTCGGAGACCCAGTACTTC. Full variable domain (remainder filled in from reference TRBV7-9 and TRBJ2-5): DTGVSQNPRHKITKRGQNVTFRCDPISEHNRLYWYRQTLGQGPEFLTYFQNEAQLEKSRLLSDRFSAERPKGSFSTLEIQRTEQGDSAMYLCASSSTGLVSETQYFGPGTRLLVL.

About this clone itself: At one boundary the junction diverges from the germline segment, which might be a read error. The J gene is TRBJ1-1, the V gene TRBV30; tentative D call: TRBD1 (5 bases). Germline lookup yields CDR1 GTSNPN and CDR2 SVGIG (reference sequence). The CDR3 covers 11 residues. This chain's CDR3 is CARPGSPEAFF. The CDR3 DNA sequence: TGCGCCCGGCCAGGGTCGCCCGAAGCTTTCTTT.

This chain uses TRBV30 with TRBJ2-7, with D perhaps TRBD1 (5 bases). The CDR3 runs 12 residues. The V end lost 0 bases, the J end lost 6 bases, and 9 bases lay between the germline ends. Germline V gene lookup returns CDR1 GTSNPN and CDR2 SVGIG (reference sequence). CDR3 sequence reads: CAWSVGQGEQYF. The CDR3 DNA follows: TGTGCCTGGAGTGTCGGGCAGGGCGAGCAGTACTTC. Full variable domain (missing parts from reference TRBV30 and TRBJ2-7): SQTIHQWPATLVQPVGSPLSLECTVEGTSNPNLYWYRQAAGRGLQLLFYSVGIGQISSEVPQNLSASRPQDRQFILSSKKLLLSDSGFYLCAWSVGQGEQYFGPGTRLTVT.

V gene TRBV12-5 combines with J gene TRBJ2-3, with 9 positions matching TRBD2. V gave up 5 bases and J gave up 7 bases; unmatched junction bases: 10. The V gene's germline CDR1 is LGHNT and CDR2 FRNRAP. CDR3 length equals 15 residues. CDR3 sequence: CASGQPGLAGHTQYF. The CDR3 DNA reads as TGTGCTAGTGGTCAGCCGGGACTAGCTGGTCATACGCAGTATTTT. The entire variable domain, with the rest obtained from reference TRBV12-5 and TRBJ2-3, is as follows: DARVTQTPRHKVTEMGQEVTMRCQPILGHNTVFWYRQTMMQGLELLAYFRNRAPLDDSGMPKDRFSAEMPDATLATLKIQPSEPRDSAVYFCASGQPGLAGHTQYFGPGTRLTVL.

The V gene is TRBV5-1, the J gene TRBJ1-2; 10 bases are shared with TRBD1. There are 18 residues in the CDR3. Per the germline V gene, CDR1 is SGHRS and CDR2 is YFSETQ. The junction had 15 bases not matched to a gene; V was cut back by 0 bases and J by 7 bases. The DNA of the CDR3 is TGCGCCAGCAGCTTGGCCGGGACAGGGGTGTTAGACTCGGCTGGCTACACCTTC. Residues: CASSLAGTGVLDSAGYTF.

The V gene is TRBV30, the J gene TRBJ1-6, with D unresolved. This CDR3 region has 14 residues. From germline, CDR1 is GTSNPN and CDR2 SVGIG (reference sequence). V lost 0 bases and J lost 7, with 10 bases in between. This CDR3 is CAWSVRLRNSPLHF. Written as DNA, the CDR3 is TGTGCCTGGAGTGTACGGCTGAGGAATTCACCCCTCCACTTT.

V gene TRBV10-1 combines with J gene TRBJ2-5, with D perhaps matching TRBD1 (6 bases). The J call is doubtful: the DNA matches TRBJ2-7 better. The CDR3 loop spans 14 amino acids. CDR1 and CDR2 (germline): WNHNN, SYGVQD (reference sequence). CDR3 nucleotides: TGCGCCAGCGGGAAGGGGGAGAGCTCCTACGAGCAGTACTTC. Protein product: CASGKGESSYEQYF.

The gene calls are TRBV4-1 and TRBJ1-3; 7 positions agree with TRBD1. CDR1 is MGHRA, CDR2 YSYEKL, per germline. CDR3 length: 15 amino acids. V lost 4 bases to trimming and J lost 3 bases; unmatched junction nucleotides: 6. The CDR3 region is CASSPTGLSGNTIYF. Written as DNA, the CDR3 is TGCGCCAGCAGCCCGACAGGGTTGAGTGGAAACACCATATATTTT.

V usage is TRBV5-4 and J usage is TRBJ2-4, with 10 bases identical to TRBD1. Per germline, CDR1 SGHNT and CDR2 YYREEE (reference sequence). The trim removed 2 bases at V and 1 base at J, leaving 6 bases unmatched. This CDR3 contains 17 residues. The CDR3 DNA reads TGTGCCAGCAGCTTTTTGGACAGGGGGAATGCCAAAAACATTCAGTACTTC. Its protein is CASSFLDRGNAKNIQYF.

The chain carries TRBV6-6 and TRBJ1-1; D unresolved. CDR1 is MNHNY and CDR2 is SVGAGI in the germline V gene (reference sequence). CDR3 length: 10 residues. V lost 2 bases, J lost 11 bases, and 6 bases lay in between. The CDR3 region has the DNA TGTGCCAGCAGTTACGAGGAGGCTTTCTTT. Protein sequence: CASSYEEAFF.

V is TRBV30 and J is TRBJ1-5, with TRBD1 as a possible D gene (6 bases). CDR3 size: 13 residues. The V and J ends lost 0 bases and 7 bases respectively, with 10 bases between them. From germline, CDR1 is GTSNPN and CDR2 SVGIG (reference sequence). In nucleotides, the CDR3 is TGTGCCTGGAGTGTAAACAGGGACCAGCCCCAGCATTTT. Its translation is CAWSVNRDQPQHF.

This clone has a single count. The rearrangement uses TRBV11-2 and TRBJ2-3, with D possibly TRBD2 on 6 matching bases. V was cut by 7 bases and J by 2 bases, with 16 bases left in between. This CDR3 region has 15 residues. Germline V gene data show CDR1 as SGHAT and CDR2 as FQNNGV. The CDR3 sequence is CASTETRAVTDTQYF. The DNA for the CDR3 is TGTGCCAGCACCGAGACTAGGGCCGTCACAGATACGCAGTATTTT.

The chain carries TRBV6-1 and TRBJ2-7; 10 bases fit TRBD1. V lost 11 bases to trimming and J lost 2 bases; unmatched junction nucleotides: 9. The CDR3 has 14 amino acids. Germline CDR1 MNHNS, CDR2 SASEGT. The CDR3 reads CAASGTGVPYEQYF. The CDR3 DNA reads TGTGCCGCCAGCGGGACAGGGGTCCCCTACGAGCAGTACTTC.

V gene TRBV4-2 combines with J gene TRBJ2-7; D not resolved. The length of the CDR3 is 15 residues. CDR1 is LGHNA and CDR2 is YNFKEQ in the germline V gene. V shed 0 bases and J shed 2 bases, with 11 bases lying between them. The CDR3 sequence: CASSQDSRTAYEQYF. Written as DNA, the CDR3 is TGTGCCAGCAGCCAAGATAGTCGCACAGCCTACGAGCAGTACTTC.

The rearrangement joins TRBV7-6 to TRBJ2-7; D may be TRBD2 (6 bases). CDR1 and CDR2 (germline): SGHVS, FNYEAQ. V lost 5 bases and J 5 bases, leaving 10 bases between the germline ends. The CDR3 length is 12 residues. CDR3 DNA sequence: TGTGCCAGCAGCGCGGGACCTAACGAGCAGTACTTC. This encodes CASSAGPNEQYF.

The chain is built from TRBV10-1 and TRBJ1-1; unclear D gene. This CDR3 has 13 residues. Looked up from germline, CDR1 is WNHNN and CDR2 is SYGVQD (reference sequence). V lost 5 bases and J lost 5, with 12 bases in between. The CDR3 sequence: CASSLFSGTEAFF. The CDR3 nucleotides read TGCGCCAGCAGTCTTTTTTCGGGGACTGAAGCTTTCTTT.

This chain connects TRBV5-1 to TRBJ2-7; tentatively, D is TRBD2 (5 bases). V gave up 1 base and J gave up 0 bases, with 11 bases separating them. The CDR3 length is 15 residues. The germline V gene has CDR1 SGHRS and CDR2 YFSETQ. CDR3 residues: CASSLRGSNSYEQYF. CDR3 coding DNA: TGCGCCAGCAGCTTGCGGGGTTCTAACTCCTACGAGCAGTACTTC.

The gene calls are TRBV9 and TRBJ2-5; 10 positions match TRBD2. This CDR3 has 15 residues. The V gene's germline CDR1 is SGDLS and CDR2 YYNGEE. The V segment lost 0 bases and the J segment 5 bases; nucleotides outside the gene matches: 4. The CDR3 coding sequence is TGTGCCAGCAGCGTAGGAGCGGGAGGGCTCGAGACCCAGTACTTC. The encoded protein is CASSVGAGGLETQYF. The complete variable domain, with remaining parts taken from reference TRBV9 and TRBJ2-5, reads DSGVTQTPKHLITATGQRVTLRCSPRSGDLSVYWYQQSLDQGLQFLIQYYNGEERAKGNILERFSAQQFPDLHSELNLSSLELGDSALYFCASSVGAGGLETQYFGPGTRLLVL.

This chain connects TRBV12-2 to TRBJ2-5; TRBD1 is the table's D call and was not checked against the DNA. TRBV12-2 corresponds to a pseudogene. This CDR3 has 15 amino acids. CDR3 bases: TGTGCAAGTCGCTCCGGGACAGGGAAAAAAGAGACCCAGTACTTC. This gives the protein CASRSGTGKKETQYF.

The chain combines TRBV18 with TRBJ1-4; D perhaps matches TRBD1 (5 bases). This CDR3 is 14 amino acids long. Germline CDR1 reads KGHSH; CDR2 reads LQKENI. Trimming removed 2 bases from V and 7 bases from J, with 11 bases in between. CDR3 sequence reads: CASSPGSQGEKLFF. The DNA for the CDR3 is TGTGCCAGCTCACCAGGGTCGCAGGGTGAAAAACTGTTTTTT.

The genes are TRBV14 and TRBJ2-7; 7 nucleotides agree with TRBD1. The germline gives CDR1 SGHDN, CDR2 FVKESK. This CDR3 has 13 residues. V lost 1 base, J lost 3 bases, and 0 bases stayed unmatched. In nucleotides, the CDR3 is TGTGCCAGCAGCCAAGGGGACAGCTACGAGCAGTACTTC. Its protein product is CASSQGDSYEQYF.